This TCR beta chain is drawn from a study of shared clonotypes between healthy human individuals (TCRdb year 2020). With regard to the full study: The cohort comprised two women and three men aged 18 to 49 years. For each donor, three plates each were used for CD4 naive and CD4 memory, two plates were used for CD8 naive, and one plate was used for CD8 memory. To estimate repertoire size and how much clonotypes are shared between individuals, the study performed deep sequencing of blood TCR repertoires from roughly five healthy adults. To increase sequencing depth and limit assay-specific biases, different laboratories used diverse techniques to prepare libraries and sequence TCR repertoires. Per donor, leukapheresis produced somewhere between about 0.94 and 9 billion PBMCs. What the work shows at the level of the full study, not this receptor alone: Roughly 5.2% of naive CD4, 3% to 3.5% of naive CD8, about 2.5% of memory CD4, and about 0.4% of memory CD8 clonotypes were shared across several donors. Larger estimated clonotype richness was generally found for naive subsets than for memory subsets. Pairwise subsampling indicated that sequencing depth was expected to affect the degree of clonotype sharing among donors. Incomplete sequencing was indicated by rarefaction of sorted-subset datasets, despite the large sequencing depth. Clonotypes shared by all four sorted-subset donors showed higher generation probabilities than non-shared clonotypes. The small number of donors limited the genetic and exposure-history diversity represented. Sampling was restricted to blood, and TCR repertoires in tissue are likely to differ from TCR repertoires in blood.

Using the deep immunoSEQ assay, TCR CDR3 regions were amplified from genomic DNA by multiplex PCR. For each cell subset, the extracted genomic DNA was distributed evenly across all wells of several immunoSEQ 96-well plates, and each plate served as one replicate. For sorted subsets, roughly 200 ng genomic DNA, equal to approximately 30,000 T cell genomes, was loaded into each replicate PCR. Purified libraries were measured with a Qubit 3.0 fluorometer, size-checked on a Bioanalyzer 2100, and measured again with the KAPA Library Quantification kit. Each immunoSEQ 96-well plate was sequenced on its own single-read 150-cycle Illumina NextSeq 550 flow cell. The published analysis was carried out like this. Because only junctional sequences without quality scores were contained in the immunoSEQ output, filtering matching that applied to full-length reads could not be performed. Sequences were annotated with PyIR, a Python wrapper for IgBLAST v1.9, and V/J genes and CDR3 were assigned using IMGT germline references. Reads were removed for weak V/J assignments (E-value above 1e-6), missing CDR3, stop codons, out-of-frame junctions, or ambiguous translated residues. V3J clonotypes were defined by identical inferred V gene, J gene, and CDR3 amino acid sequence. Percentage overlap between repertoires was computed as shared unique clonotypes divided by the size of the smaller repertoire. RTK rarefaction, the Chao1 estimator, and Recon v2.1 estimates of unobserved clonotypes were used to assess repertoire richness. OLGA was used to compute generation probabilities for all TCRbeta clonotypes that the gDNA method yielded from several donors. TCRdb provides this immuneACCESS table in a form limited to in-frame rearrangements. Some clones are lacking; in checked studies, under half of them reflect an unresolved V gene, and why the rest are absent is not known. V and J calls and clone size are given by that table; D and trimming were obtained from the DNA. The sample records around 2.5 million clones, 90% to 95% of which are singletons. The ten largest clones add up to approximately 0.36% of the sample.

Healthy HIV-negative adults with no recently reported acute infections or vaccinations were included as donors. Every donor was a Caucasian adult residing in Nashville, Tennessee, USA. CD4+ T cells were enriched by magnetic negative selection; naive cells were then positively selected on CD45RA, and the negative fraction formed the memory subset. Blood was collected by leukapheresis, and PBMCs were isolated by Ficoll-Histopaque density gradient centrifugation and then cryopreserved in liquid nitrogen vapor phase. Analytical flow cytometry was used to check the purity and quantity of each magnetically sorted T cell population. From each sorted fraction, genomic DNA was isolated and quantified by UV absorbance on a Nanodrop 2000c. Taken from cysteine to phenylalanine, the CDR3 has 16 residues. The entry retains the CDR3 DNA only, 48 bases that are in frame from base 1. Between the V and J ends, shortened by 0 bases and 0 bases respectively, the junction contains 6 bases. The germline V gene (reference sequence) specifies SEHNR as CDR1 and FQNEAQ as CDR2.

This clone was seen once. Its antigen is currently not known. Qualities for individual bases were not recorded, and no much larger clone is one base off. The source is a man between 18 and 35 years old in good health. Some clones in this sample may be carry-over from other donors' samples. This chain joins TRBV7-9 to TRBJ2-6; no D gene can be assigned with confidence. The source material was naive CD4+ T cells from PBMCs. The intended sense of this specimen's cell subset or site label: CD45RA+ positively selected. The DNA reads TGTGCCAGCAGCTTAGCGCCGGGCTCTGGGGCCAACGTCCTGACTTTC. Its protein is CASSLAPGSGANVLTF.